The clone carrying this TCR beta chain was seen a few times. Its antigen is currently unknown. This record comes from a study of OX40 agonist ivuxolimab in advanced cancers. Overall study context: Among those enrolled, mean age was around 55 years (range roughly 20 to 85) and 75% to 85% were male. Two cutaneous melanoma patients and one hepatocellular carcinoma patient, three in all, had partial responses. Study-wide findings and caveats: Expanded peripheral T cell antigen specificity was not determined.

CDR3 size: 11 residues. The germline gives CDR1 MDHEN, CDR2 SYDVKM. With 5 bases removed from V and 5 bases from J, the gap between germline ends came to 6 bases. Autoimmune disease history or systemic immunosuppression was exclusionary. Sequencing was performed with immunoSEQ multiplex PCR; in TCRdb, only in-frame clones are kept and a portion is missing. In the table there are 100,000 to 110,000 clones, around nine tenths of which are singletons. The chain employs TRBV28 and TRBJ1-1; D might be TRBD1 (5 bases). The source of this sequence is an adult with an advanced solid tumor such as melanoma, head and neck, liver or kidney cancer. The source was CD4+ or CD8+ T cells sorted from blood, collected in a trial of the OX40 agonist ivuxolimab. CDR3 sequence: CASSQGTEAFF. CDR3 in DNA: TGTGCCAGCAGTCAGGGTACTGAAGCTTTCTTT.